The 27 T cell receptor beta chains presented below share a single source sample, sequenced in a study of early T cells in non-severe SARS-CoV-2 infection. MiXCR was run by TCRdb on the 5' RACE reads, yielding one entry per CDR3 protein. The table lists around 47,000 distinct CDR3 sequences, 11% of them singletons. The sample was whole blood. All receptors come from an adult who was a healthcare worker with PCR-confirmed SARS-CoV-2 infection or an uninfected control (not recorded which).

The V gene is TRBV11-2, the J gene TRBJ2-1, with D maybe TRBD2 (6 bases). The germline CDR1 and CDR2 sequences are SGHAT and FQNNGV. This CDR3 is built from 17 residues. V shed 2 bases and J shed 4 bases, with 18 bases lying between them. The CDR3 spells CASSLTPLEGIYNEQFF. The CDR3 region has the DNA TGTGCCAGCAGCTTAACCCCCCTGGAGGGAATTTACAATGAGCAGTTCTTC.

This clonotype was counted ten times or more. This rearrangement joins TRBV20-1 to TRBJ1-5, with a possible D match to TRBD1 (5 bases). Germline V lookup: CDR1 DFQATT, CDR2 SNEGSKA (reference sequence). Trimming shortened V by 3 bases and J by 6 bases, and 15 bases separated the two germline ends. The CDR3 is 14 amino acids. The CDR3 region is CSASVGRGGQPQHF. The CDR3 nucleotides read TGCAGTGCTAGTGTGGGTAGGGGCGGTCAGCCCCAGCATTTT.

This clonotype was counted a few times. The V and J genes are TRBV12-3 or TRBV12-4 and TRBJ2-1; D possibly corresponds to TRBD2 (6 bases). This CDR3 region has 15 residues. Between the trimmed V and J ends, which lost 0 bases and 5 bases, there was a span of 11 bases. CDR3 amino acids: CASSLAITSHNEQFF. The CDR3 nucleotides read TGTGCCAGCAGTTTAGCGATAACTAGCCACAATGAGCAGTTCTTC.

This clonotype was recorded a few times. The CDR3 coding sequence is TGTGCCAGAAGGGTGTGGGTAGCTTTCTTT. It yields the protein CARRVWVAFF. The V and J genes are TRBV5-3 and TRBJ1-1; no clear D gene. TRBV5-3 is treated as an ORF (open reading frame) with a function not yet certain. The V end was cut by 5 bases, the J end by 10 bases, with 9 bases between. The CDR3 runs 10 residues.

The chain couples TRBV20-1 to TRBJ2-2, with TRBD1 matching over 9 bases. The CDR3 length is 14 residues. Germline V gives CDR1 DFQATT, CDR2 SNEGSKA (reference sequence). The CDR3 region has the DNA TGCAGCTTACCGGGACAGGGAATTACCGGGGAGCTGTTTTTT. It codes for CSLPGQGITGELFF.

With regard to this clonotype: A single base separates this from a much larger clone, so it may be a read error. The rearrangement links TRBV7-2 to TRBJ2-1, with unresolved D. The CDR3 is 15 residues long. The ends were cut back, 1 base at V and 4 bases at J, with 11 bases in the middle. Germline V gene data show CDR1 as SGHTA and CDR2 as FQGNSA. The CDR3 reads CASSLEAREYNEQFF. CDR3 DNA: TGTGCCAGCAGCTTAGAGGCAAGGGAATACAATGAGCAGTTCTTC.

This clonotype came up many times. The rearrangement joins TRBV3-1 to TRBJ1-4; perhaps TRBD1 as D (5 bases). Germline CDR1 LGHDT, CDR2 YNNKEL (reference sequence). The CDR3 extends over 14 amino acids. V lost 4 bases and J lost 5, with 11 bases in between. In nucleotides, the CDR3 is TGTGCCAGCAGCCTCCGTGGGGGGAATGAAAAACTGTTTTTT. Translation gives CASSLRGGNEKLFF.

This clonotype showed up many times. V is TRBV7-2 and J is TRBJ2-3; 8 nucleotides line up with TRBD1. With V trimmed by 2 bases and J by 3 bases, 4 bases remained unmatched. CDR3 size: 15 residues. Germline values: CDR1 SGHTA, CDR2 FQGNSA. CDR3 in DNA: TGTGCCAGCAGCTTACGCAGGGGGCAGACAGATACGCAGTATTTT. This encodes CASSLRRGQTDTQYF.

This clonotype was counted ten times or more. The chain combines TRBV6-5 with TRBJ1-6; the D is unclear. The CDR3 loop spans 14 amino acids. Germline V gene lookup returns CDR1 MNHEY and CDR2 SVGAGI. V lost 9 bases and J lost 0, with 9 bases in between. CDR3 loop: CASGESSYNSPLHF. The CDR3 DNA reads TGTGCCAGTGGGGAGAGCTCCTATAATTCACCCCTCCACTTT.

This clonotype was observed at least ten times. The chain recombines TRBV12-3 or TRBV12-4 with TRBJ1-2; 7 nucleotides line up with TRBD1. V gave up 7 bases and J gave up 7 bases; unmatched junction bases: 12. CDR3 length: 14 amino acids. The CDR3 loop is CASTLGAGQSGYTF. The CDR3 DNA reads TGTGCCAGCACCCTGGGCGCGGGACAGAGTGGCTACACCTTC.

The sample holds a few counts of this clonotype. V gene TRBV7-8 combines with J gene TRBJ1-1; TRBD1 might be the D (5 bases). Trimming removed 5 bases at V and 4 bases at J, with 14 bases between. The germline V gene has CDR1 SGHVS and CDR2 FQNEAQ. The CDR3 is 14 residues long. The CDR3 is CASSQAIGATEAFF. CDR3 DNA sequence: TGTGCCAGCAGCCAAGCTATAGGGGCCACTGAAGCTTTCTTT. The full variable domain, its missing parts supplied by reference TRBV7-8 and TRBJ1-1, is GAGVSQSPRYKVAKRGQDVALRCDPISGHVSLFWYQQALGQGPEFLTYFQNEAQLDKSGLPSDRFFAERPEGSVSTLKIQRTQQEDSAVYLCASSQAIGATEAFFGQGTRLTVV.

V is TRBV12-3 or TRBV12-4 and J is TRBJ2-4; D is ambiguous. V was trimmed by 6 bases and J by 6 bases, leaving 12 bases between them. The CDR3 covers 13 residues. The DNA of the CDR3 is TGTGCCAGCAGCCCGCCCCCAGGAAACATTCAGTACTTC. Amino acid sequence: CASSPPPGNIQYF.

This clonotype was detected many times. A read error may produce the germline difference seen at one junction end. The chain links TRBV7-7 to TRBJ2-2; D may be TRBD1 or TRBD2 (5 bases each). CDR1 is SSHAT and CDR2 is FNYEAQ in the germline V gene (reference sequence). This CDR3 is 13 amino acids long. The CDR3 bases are TGTGCTAGCAGCTGGGGGTCGTCCGGGGAGCTGTTTTTT. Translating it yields CASSWGSSGELFF.

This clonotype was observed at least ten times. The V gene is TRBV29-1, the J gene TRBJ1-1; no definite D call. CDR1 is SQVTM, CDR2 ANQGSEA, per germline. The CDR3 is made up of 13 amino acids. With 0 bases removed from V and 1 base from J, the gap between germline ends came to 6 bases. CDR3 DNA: TGCAGCGTTGAAGATATCTCGAACACTGAAGCTTTCTTT. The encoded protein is CSVEDISNTEAFF.

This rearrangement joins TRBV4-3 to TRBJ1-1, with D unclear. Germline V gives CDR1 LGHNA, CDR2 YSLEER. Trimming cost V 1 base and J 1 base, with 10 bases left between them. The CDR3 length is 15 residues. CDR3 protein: CASSQVTPTNTEAFF. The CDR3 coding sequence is TGCGCCAGCAGCCAAGTGACTCCTACGAACACTGAAGCTTTCTTT.

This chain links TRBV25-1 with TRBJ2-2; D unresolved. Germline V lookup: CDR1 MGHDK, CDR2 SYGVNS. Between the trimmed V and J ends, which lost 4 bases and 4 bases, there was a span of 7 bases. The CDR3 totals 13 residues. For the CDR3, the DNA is TGTGCCAGCAGTGCTCTCTCCACCGGGGAGCTGTTTTTT. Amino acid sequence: CASSALSTGELFF.

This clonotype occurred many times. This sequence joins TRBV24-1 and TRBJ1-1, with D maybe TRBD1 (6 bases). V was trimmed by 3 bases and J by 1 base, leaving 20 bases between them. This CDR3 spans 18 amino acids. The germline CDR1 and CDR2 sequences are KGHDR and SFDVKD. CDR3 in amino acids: CATSDATGDKGENTEAFF. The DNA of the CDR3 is TGTGCCACCAGTGATGCCACGGGGGACAAAGGCGAGAACACTGAAGCTTTCTTT.

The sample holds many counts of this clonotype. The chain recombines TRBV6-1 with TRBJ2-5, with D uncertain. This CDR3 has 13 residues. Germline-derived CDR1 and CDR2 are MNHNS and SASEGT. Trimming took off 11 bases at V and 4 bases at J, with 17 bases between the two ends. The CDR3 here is CAVSLQEAETQYF. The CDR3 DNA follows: TGTGCCGTATCTCTCCAAGAAGCAGAGACCCAGTACTTC.

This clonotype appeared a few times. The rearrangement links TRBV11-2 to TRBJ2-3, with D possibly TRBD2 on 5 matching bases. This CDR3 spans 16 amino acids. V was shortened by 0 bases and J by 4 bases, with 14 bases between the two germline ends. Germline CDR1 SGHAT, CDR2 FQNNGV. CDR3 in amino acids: CASSLDLTSGADTQYF. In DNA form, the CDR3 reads TGTGCCAGCAGCTTAGATCTAACCTCCGGGGCAGATACGCAGTATTTT.

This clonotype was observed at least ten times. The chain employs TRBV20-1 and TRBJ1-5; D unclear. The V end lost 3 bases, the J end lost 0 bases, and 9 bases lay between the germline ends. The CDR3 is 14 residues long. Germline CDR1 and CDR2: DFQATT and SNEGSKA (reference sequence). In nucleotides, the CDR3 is TGCAGTGCTAGTTCATGGGTTAGCAATCAGCCCCAGCATTTT. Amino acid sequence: CSASSWVSNQPQHF.

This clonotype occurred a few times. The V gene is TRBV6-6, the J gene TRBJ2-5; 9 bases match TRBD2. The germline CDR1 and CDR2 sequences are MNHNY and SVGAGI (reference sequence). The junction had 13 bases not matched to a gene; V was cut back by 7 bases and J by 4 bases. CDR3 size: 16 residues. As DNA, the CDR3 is TGTGCCAGCACCCCCCGGGGCGGGGGGGGAGGAGAGACCCAGTACTTC. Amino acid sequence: CASTPRGGGGGETQYF.

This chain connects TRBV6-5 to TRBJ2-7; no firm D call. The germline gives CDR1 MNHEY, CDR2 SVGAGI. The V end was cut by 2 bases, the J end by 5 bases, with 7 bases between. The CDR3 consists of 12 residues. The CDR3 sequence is CASSYDLHEQYF. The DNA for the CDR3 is TGTGCCAGCAGTTACGACCTACACGAGCAGTACTTC.

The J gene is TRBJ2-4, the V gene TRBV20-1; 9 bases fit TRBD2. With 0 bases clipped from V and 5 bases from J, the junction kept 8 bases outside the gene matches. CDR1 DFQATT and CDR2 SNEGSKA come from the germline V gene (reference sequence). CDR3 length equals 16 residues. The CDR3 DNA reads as TGCAGTGCTAGAGATAAGGCTAGCGGGATTCAAAACATTCAGTACTTC. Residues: CSARDKASGIQNIQYF.

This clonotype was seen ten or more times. The CDR3 loop reads CASSVLGLAVDEQFF. CDR3 bases: TGTGCCAGCAGCGTACTCGGACTAGCTGTAGATGAGCAGTTCTTC. The gene calls are TRBV9 and TRBJ2-1, with TRBD2 matching over 8 bases. J gave up 8 bases and V 1 base, and 8 bases lay outside the gene matches. This CDR3 contains 15 residues. Germline CDR1 SGDLS, CDR2 YYNGEE.

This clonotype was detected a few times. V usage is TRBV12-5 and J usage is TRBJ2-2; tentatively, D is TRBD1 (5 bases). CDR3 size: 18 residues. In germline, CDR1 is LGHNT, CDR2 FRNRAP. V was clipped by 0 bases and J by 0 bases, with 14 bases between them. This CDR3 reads CASGLVPDGQSNTGELFF. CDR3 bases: TGTGCTAGTGGTTTGGTACCTGACGGACAATCGAACACCGGGGAGCTGTTTTTT.

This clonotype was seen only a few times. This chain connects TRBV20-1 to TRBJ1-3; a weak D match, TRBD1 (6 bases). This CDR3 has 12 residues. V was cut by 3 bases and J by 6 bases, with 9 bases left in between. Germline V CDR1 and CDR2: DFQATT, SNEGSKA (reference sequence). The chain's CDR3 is CSARGAENTIYF. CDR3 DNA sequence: TGCAGTGCTAGGGGGGCTGAAAACACCATATATTTT.

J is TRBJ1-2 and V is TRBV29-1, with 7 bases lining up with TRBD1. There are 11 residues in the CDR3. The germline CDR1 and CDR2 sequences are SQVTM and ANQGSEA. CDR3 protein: CSATGAGGYTF. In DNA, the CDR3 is TGCAGTGCAACAGGGGCGGGAGGCTACACCTTC.